This entry is about one T cell receptor beta chain. The data derive from a study of blood T cell repertoires in COVID-19. Study overall: Acute and convalescent COVID-19 specimens originated in the United States, Italy and Spain. T cells, B-cell-depleted T cells, or PBMCs provided the cDNA or gDNA that served as material.

Methods used by the authors: Estimated nucleated cell counts came from reference gene primer amplification. Repertoires were generated with immunoSEQ multiplex PCR, while TCRdb's copy carries only in-frame clones and drops some. That table gives V, J and clone size, and the DNA gave D and trimming. The sample records some 310,000 clones, around 87% being singletons. Trimming removed 0 bases from V and 5 bases from J; junction bases left unmatched: 5. The CDR3 spans 16 residues. Germline CDR1 is SGDLS and CDR2 is YYNGEE. The chain employs TRBV9 and TRBJ2-5; 12 bases match TRBD1. The sequenced sample was peripheral blood. The source is a man aged 45-65 years with active or convalescent COVID-19. As DNA, the CDR3 is TGTGCCAGCAGCGTAGGGGGACAGGGGGCCGGGGAGACCCAGTACTTC. It codes for CASSVGGQGAGETQYF.